The rows below give T cell receptor beta chains drawn from one sample of a study of cytomegalovirus exposure and HLA in healthy donors. Using immunoSEQ multiplex PCR, the repertoire was profiled, and TCRdb retains in-frame clones only, with some absent. The sample lists around 100,000 clones, about 68% occurring once. The sample comprised PBMCs. These receptors were taken from a man aged 25 to 40 in good health and CMV-seropositive. The conserved cysteine and the conserved F or W are not part of the CDR3 here.

V	J	CDR3
TRBV9	TRBJ1-2	ASRPRQGPSEGGYT
TRBV9	TRBJ1-6	ASTRTAENSPLH
TRBV5-1	TRBJ2-3	ASSFQSLDTDTQY
TRBV6-4	TRBJ1-5	ASSDSGWLDGNQPQH
TRBV6-6	TRBJ1-6	ASSYEAEASPLH
TRBV5-1	TRBJ1-2	ASSFGGDHGYT
TRBV10-2	TRBJ2-7	ASSSGPYEQY
TRBV5-1	TRBJ2-5	ASSLIPGETQY
TRBV11-3	TRBJ2-5	ASSLDRTSGGAGETQY
TRBV5-1	TRBJ1-1	ASSSSGLSLEAF
TRBV11-3	TRBJ2-1	ASSLGRFLGEQF
TRBV19	TRBJ1-2	ASNGVRDYGYT
TRBV6-1	TRBJ2-1	ASSELLAGGLYEQF
TRBV21-1	TRBJ1-2	ASSKDKGT
TRBV4-1	TRBJ2-2	ASSQVVSGTTGELF
TRBV4-1	TRBJ2-7	ASRAIGRGNYEQY
TRBV19	TRBJ2-7	ASSIDGLAGYEQY
TRBV2	TRBJ1-4	ASGGDRENEKLF
TRBV15	TRBJ1-5	ATSRDPPVSNQPQH
TRBV5-1	TRBJ1-1	ASSPQGAFGTEAF
TRBV5-1	TRBJ2-3	ASSLGRGGTDTQY
TRBV11-2	TRBJ1-2	ASSPNLDPGEGYT
TRBV19	TRBJ2-7	ASRPGTGDYYEQY
TRBV5-1	TRBJ1-1	ASSQGQGLNTEAF
TRBV19	TRBJ1-2	ASSRTGTQRGYT
TRBV18	TRBJ2-3	ASSPYSGGATDTQY